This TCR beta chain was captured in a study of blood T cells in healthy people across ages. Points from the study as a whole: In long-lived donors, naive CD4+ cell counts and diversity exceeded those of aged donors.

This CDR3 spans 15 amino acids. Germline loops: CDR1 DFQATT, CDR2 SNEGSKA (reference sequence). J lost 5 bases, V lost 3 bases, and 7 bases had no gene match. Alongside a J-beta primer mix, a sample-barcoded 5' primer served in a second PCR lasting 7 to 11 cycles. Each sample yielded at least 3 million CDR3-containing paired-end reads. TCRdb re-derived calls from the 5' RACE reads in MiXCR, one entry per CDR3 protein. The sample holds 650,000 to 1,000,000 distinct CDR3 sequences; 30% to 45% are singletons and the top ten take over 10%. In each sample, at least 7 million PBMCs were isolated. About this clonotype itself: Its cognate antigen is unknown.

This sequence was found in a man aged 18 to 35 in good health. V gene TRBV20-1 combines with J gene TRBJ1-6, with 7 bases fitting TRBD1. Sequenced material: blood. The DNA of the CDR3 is TGCAGTGCTAGTGGTGCGGGACAGCATAATTCACCCCTCCACTTT. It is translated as CSASGAGQHNSPLHF.